These 28 T cell receptor beta chains were all obtained from the same sample, sequenced in a study of cytomegalovirus exposure and HLA in healthy donors. The study ran its PCR with 60 Vbeta and 13 Jbeta primers. Assay: immunoSEQ multiplex PCR; the TCRdb copy retains only in-frame clones and omits some. Among some 150,000 clones listed, about 80% were seen once. The sequenced sample was PBMCs. Source of these receptors: a man aged 30 to 39 in good health and CMV-seropositive.

This chain uses TRBV2 with TRBJ1-6; tentatively, D is TRBD1 (5 bases). This CDR3 has 15 residues. The germline V and J ends were trimmed by 8 bases and 8 bases, with 19 bases remaining between them. CDR1 is SNHLY and CDR2 is FYNNEI in the germline V gene. The CDR3 nucleotides are TGTGCCAGCCTCCGACGGGGGTGGAGTGATTCACCCCTCCACTTT. Its translation: CASLRRGWSDSPLHF.

The chain employs TRBV11-2 and TRBJ1-2; TRBD1 might be the D (6 bases). The CDR3 has 14 residues. Germline-derived CDR1 and CDR2 are SGHAT and FQNNGV. V gave up 5 bases and J gave up 8 bases, with 18 bases separating them. The CDR3 loop reads CASSDVGAIGGYTF. As DNA, the CDR3 is TGTGCCAGCAGCGATGTGGGGGCAATAGGCGGCTACACCTTC.

V gene TRBV7-9 combines with J gene TRBJ1-1; D perhaps matches TRBD1 (6 bases). CDR1 and CDR2 from the germline V gene are SEHNR and FQNEAQ (reference sequence). Trimming left V 4 bases short and J 5 bases short, with 20 bases between. There are 16 residues in the CDR3. This chain's CDR3 is CASSSRTGRGRTEAFF. The CDR3 DNA sequence: TGTGCCAGCAGCTCCCGTACAGGGAGAGGTAGGACTGAAGCTTTCTTT.

The J gene is TRBJ2-7, the V gene TRBV4-1, with D possibly matching TRBD1 (6 bases). V was pared by 4 bases and J by 1 base, with 11 bases between. The CDR3 runs 14 residues. The germline V gene encodes CDR1 MGHRA and CDR2 YSYEKL. This chain's CDR3 is CASSLGQLSYEQYF. In nucleotides, the CDR3 is TGCGCCAGCAGCCTCGGACAGCTATCCTACGAGCAGTACTTC.

CDR3 in DNA: TGTGCCAGCTCTTCGACTAGCGGCACAGATACGCAGTATTTT. This gives the protein CASSSTSGTDTQYF. The rearrangement uses TRBV18 and TRBJ2-3; 8 bases line up with TRBD2. CDR1 KGHSH and CDR2 LQKENI come from the germline V gene. CDR3 length: 14 amino acids. Trimming removed 6 bases from V and 1 base from J; junction bases left unmatched: 3. Supplemented by reference TRBV18 and TRBJ2-3, the full variable domain reads NAGVMQNPRHLVRRRGQEARLRCSPMKGHSHVYWYRQLPEEGLKFMVYLQKENIIDESGMPKERFSAEFPKEGPSILRIQQVVRGDSAAYFCASSSTSGTDTQYFGPGTRLTVL.

In its sample, this clone was seen a few times. DNA for the CDR3: TGCGCCAGCAGCGTTCGACTAGCGTCGACCTACGAGCAGTACTTC. This encodes CASSVRLASTYEQYF. The chain has TRBV5-1 and TRBJ2-7; TRBD2 matches at 8 bases. The CDR3 contains 15 residues. The germline V gene encodes CDR1 SGHRS and CDR2 YFSETQ. J gave up 2 bases and V 4 bases, and 8 bases lay outside the gene matches.

The V call is TRBV6-1, the J call TRBJ2-7; D is unclear. This CDR3 region has 13 residues. Germline lookup yields CDR1 MNHNS and CDR2 SASEGT. The CDR3 region has the DNA TGTGTTTGTTCCTTGACAAATTCCTACGAGCAGTACTTC. Its translation: CVCSLTNSYEQYF.

The V gene is TRBV28, the J gene TRBJ1-4; no reliable D call. Between the trimmed V and J ends, which lost 2 bases and 1 base, there was a span of 11 bases. The CDR3 has 16 amino acids. Looked up from germline, CDR1 is MDHEN and CDR2 is SYDVKM. The CDR3 bases are TGTGCCAGCAGTTTAGCCCTGGCAGGAACTAATGAAAAACTGTTTTTT. Encoded protein: CASSLALAGTNEKLFF.

In this sample, this clone turned up once. V and J are TRBV5-1 and TRBJ2-1; 10 bases are shared with TRBD2. CDR3 length: 16 amino acids. The germline CDR1 and CDR2 sequences are SGHRS and YFSETQ. The junction had 7 bases not matched to a gene; V was cut back by 2 bases and J by 5 bases. CDR3 residues: CASSFKSLAGNNEQFF. The DNA of the CDR3 is TGCGCCAGCAGCTTCAAATCACTAGCGGGGAACAATGAGCAGTTCTTC.

V is TRBV7-2 and J is TRBJ1-1; maybe TRBD1 (5 bases). The CDR3 sequence is 14 residues long. CDR1 is SGHTA, CDR2 FQGNSA, per germline. V shed 0 bases and J shed 13 bases, with 18 bases lying between them. CDR3 nucleotide sequence: TGTGCCAGCAGCTTAGCGCGGGGGACCTCCGGCGTTTTCTTT. Translation: CASSLARGTSGVFF.

CDR3: CASSPAGGSGTEAFF. CDR3 bases: TGTGCCAGCAGTCCGGCTGGCGGGTCGGGCACTGAAGCTTTCTTT. The V and J genes are TRBV28 and TRBJ1-1; D unclear. V shed 5 bases and J shed 4 bases, with 17 bases lying between them. The CDR3 has 15 amino acids. Germline CDR1 reads MDHEN; CDR2 reads SYDVKM. Variable domain in full (rest from reference TRBV28 and TRBJ1-1): DVKVTQSSRYLVKRTGEKVFLECVQDMDHENMFWYRQDPGLGLRLIYFSYDVKMKEKGDIPEGYSVSREKKERFSLILESASTNQTSMYLCASSPAGGSGTEAFFGQGTRLTVV.

The chain uses TRBV27 and TRBJ2-2; TRBD2 is a possible D gene (5 bases). Germline lookup yields CDR1 MNHEY and CDR2 SMNVEV (reference sequence). Between the trimmed V and J ends, which lost 4 bases and 7 bases, there was a span of 10 bases. The CDR3 has 13 residues. This chain's CDR3 is CASSYAGSGELFF. For the CDR3, the DNA is TGTGCCAGCAGTTACGCTGGGAGCGGGGAGCTGTTTTTT.

The chain couples TRBV6-5 to TRBJ2-5; weak D call: TRBD2 (6 bases). Germline V gives CDR1 MNHEY, CDR2 SVGAGI. V was pared by 6 bases and J by 5 bases, with 19 bases between. CDR3 size: 15 residues. CDR3 nucleotides: TGTGCCAGCAGCAAACCGGGCCTTGGGGGGGAGACCCAGTACTTC. Its protein product is CASSKPGLGGETQYF.

The rearrangement uses TRBV5-1 and TRBJ2-1; the match to TRBD2 covers 9 bases. CDR3 length: 15 residues. Germline CDR1 is SGHRS and CDR2 is YFSETQ. V gave up 3 bases and J gave up 2 bases; unmatched junction bases: 3. DNA of the CDR3: TGCGCCAGCAGCTCTAGCGGGGTCACCTACAATGAGCAGTTCTTC. Its translation is CASSSSGVTYNEQFF.

The chain combines TRBV5-6 with TRBJ2-3; the match to TRBD2 covers 7 bases. The CDR3 is 15 residues long. Germline V lookup: CDR1 SGHDT, CDR2 YYEEEE. V lost 3 bases and J lost 2; bases outside the gene matches: 6. The CDR3 protein is CASSWWGGTTDTQYF. CDR3 nucleotide sequence: TGTGCCAGCAGCTGGTGGGGGGGGACCACAGATACGCAGTATTTT.

This clone was counted once. The genes are TRBV5-1 and TRBJ1-3; 9 bases match TRBD1. Trimming at V came to 0 bases and at J to 4 bases, leaving 5 bases not matched to a gene. Germline assignment: CDR1 SGHRS and CDR2 YFSETQ. The CDR3 spans 16 residues. The CDR3 DNA sequence: TGCGCCAGCAGCTTGGCCGGGACAGGGAGGGGAAACACCATATATTTT. Its protein product is CASSLAGTGRGNTIYF.

V is TRBV27 and J is TRBJ1-1, with 11 bases aligning to TRBD1. The CDR3 sequence is 13 residues long. CDR1 is MNHEY, CDR2 SMNVEV, per germline (reference sequence). V was pared by 8 bases and J by 6 bases, with 5 bases of the junction left unmatched. CDR3 sequence (DNA): TGTGCCAGCGGGTGGACAGGGGGCTCTGAAGCTTTCTTT. Translated, it gives CASGWTGGSEAFF.

V is TRBV4-1 and J is TRBJ2-7; TRBD2 matches 7 bases. The V gene end was trimmed by 4 bases and the J gene end by 3 bases; junction bases not matched to a gene: 9. This CDR3 contains 15 residues. Germline-derived CDR1 and CDR2 are MGHRA and YSYEKL. The CDR3 sequence is CASSPWEGTNYEQYF. For the CDR3, the DNA is TGCGCCAGCAGCCCCTGGGAGGGGACCAACTACGAGCAGTACTTC.

The CDR3 DNA is TGTGCCAGCAGCTCCCTCCGGCGGGGCTCCTACGAGCAGTACTTC. Protein product: CASSSLRRGSYEQYF. V and J are TRBV7-9 and TRBJ2-7; maybe TRBD2 (6 bases). Germline-derived CDR1 and CDR2 are SEHNR and FQNEAQ (reference sequence). With 4 bases removed from V and 0 bases from J, the gap between germline ends came to 13 bases. This CDR3 region has 15 residues.

This sequence joins TRBV5-1 and TRBJ1-1, with TRBD1 identical over 7 bases. CDR1 and CDR2 from the germline V gene are SGHRS and YFSETQ. This CDR3 contains 15 residues. The V segment lost 0 bases and the J segment 4 bases; nucleotides outside the gene matches: 6. CDR3 nucleotides: TGCGCCAGCAGCTTGGATGCAGGGGGAAGCACTGAAGCTTTCTTT. Encoded protein: CASSLDAGGSTEAFF.

CDR3 sequence (DNA): TGTGCCAGCAGCCGGGACAGGTTTCAAGCTTTCTTT. Translation: CASSRDRFQAFF. This chain uses TRBV28 with TRBJ1-1, with 8 positions matching TRBD1. The CDR3 contains 12 residues. Per germline, CDR1 MDHEN and CDR2 SYDVKM. J gave up 9 bases and V 6 bases, and 6 bases lay outside the gene matches.

This chain joins TRBV6-5 and TRBJ2-1; D possibly corresponds to TRBD2 (7 bases). Germline CDR1 and CDR2: MNHEY and SVGAGI. Trimming cost V 2 bases and J 7 bases, with 12 bases left between them. This CDR3 spans 14 amino acids. CDR3 amino acids: CASSYTEGGNEQFF. The CDR3 DNA follows: TGTGCCAGCAGTTACACCGAGGGGGGGAATGAGCAGTTCTTC.

The chain couples TRBV7-2 to TRBJ2-5; 8 bases agree with TRBD1. The tail of the sequence fits TRBJ2-7 better, so the J call may be wrong. Germline V CDR1 and CDR2: SGHTA, FQGNSA. CDR3 length: 14 amino acids. As DNA, the CDR3 is TGTGCCAGCAGATCAGGACAGGGTACCTACGAGCAGTACTTC. Residues: CASRSGQGTYEQYF.

The V gene is TRBV7-9, the J gene TRBJ1-6; D perhaps matches TRBD1 (5 bases). Germline CDR1 and CDR2: SEHNR and FQNEAQ (reference sequence). The V and J ends lost 0 bases and 4 bases respectively, with 10 bases between them. The length of the CDR3 is 16 residues. The CDR3 is CASSLAKGSYNSPLHF. The DNA of the CDR3 is TGTGCCAGCAGCTTAGCCAAGGGGTCTTATAATTCACCCCTCCACTTT.

This chain connects TRBV6-1 to TRBJ2-6; the match to TRBD1 covers 8 bases. The germline V gene encodes CDR1 MNHNS and CDR2 SASEGT. The V segment lost 2 bases and the J segment 0 bases; nucleotides outside the gene matches: 6. This CDR3 has 18 amino acids. The CDR3 region is CASSELGQGGSGANVLTF. For the CDR3, the DNA is TGTGCCAGCAGTGAACTCGGACAGGGAGGCTCTGGGGCCAACGTCCTGACTTTC.

This rearrangement joins TRBV19 to TRBJ1-5; D may be TRBD1 (5 bases). Trimming took off 2 bases at V and 0 bases at J, with 11 bases between the two ends. From germline, CDR1 is LNHDA and CDR2 SQIVND (reference sequence). This CDR3 region has 16 residues. CDR3 sequence reads: CASSIRSRVSNQPQHF. CDR3 nucleotides: TGTGCCAGTAGTATACGATCCAGGGTTAGCAATCAGCCCCAGCATTTT. The full variable domain, in which reference TRBV19 and TRBJ1-5 provide the parts outside the CDR3, is DGGITQSPKYLFRKEGQNVTLSCEQNLNHDAMYWYRQDPGQGLRLIYYSQIVNDFQKGDIAEGYSVSREKKESFPLTVTSAQKNPTAFYLCASSIRSRVSNQPQHFGDGTRLSIL.

The V gene is TRBV12-5, the J gene TRBJ2-7; 8 bases agree with TRBD2. This CDR3 region has 14 residues. V trimming: 5 bases; J trimming: 7 bases; junction bases outside the gene matches: 10. Germline lookup yields CDR1 LGHNT and CDR2 FRNRAP. The CDR3 sequence: CASGPGGNHHEQYF. CDR3 in DNA: TGTGCTAGTGGTCCGGGGGGGAACCATCATGAGCAGTACTTC.

The chain has TRBV9 and TRBJ2-1, with D tentatively TRBD1 (5 bases). Germline CDR1 is SGDLS and CDR2 is YYNGEE. The CDR3 spans 12 residues. V was shortened by 3 bases and J by 4 bases, with 5 bases between the two germline ends. CDR3: CASSGQYNEQFF. As DNA, the CDR3 is TGTGCCAGCAGCGGACAGTACAATGAGCAGTTCTTC.